The clone carrying this TCR beta chain was detected many times. Its antigen is as yet unknown. Uncontrolled infection, other autoimmune disease, pregnancy or lactation barred patients from enrollment. Amplified regions were TCR beta CDR3 sequences from RNA transcripts. A set of HTBI primers served as the primers for a first-round RT-PCR of the TCR CDR3. A single record per CDR3 protein comes from TCRdb applying MiXCR to the multiplex PCR reads. This table holds more than 600,000 distinct CDR3 sequences, about 15% found once. The sample is drawn from a study of T cells in Graves' hyperthyroidism and ophthalmopathy. General study points: Blood also contained most expanded thyroid clonotypes above 0.001. Ophthalmopathy onset followed model prediction by a median roughly 6 months.

Looked up from germline, CDR1 is SGHVS and CDR2 is FQNEAQ. The CDR3 extends over 13 amino acids. V lost 5 bases and J 3 bases, leaving 10 bases between the germline ends. Sequences were obtained from blood. The chain uses TRBV7-8 and TRBJ2-5; a weak D match, TRBD1 (6 bases). The clonotype comes from a man aged 18 to 29 with Graves' hyperthyroidism. CDR3 in amino acids: CASSSNREETQYF. The CDR3 nucleotides are TGTGCCAGCAGCAGCAACAGGGAAGAGACCCAGTACTTC.